These 4 T cell receptor beta chains originate from one sample sequenced in a study of blood T cells in healthy people across ages (dated by TCRdb to 2014 to 2015). Library preparation used 5' RACE. Instrument used: Illumina HiSeq 2500. A second roughly 7 to 12 cycle PCR used a sample-barcoded 5' primer and a J-beta primer mix. The raw public reads went through TCRdb reprocessing: fastp at Q25, MiXCR clone calling, in-frame beta chains kept. Identical CDR3 protein sequences are pooled into one entry, listed with their most common genes and DNA. This sample has roughly 1,300,000 distinct CDR3 sequences in its table, and 45% to 70% of those were observed once. 6.5% to 8% of the sample rests with the top ten. Sequences were obtained from blood. The receptors here all came from a man aged 18 to 35 in good health.

The chain carries TRBV28 and TRBJ2-5; the match to TRBD1 covers 8 bases. The V segment lost 3 bases and the J segment 3 bases; nucleotides outside the gene matches: 6. The CDR3 is 15 amino acids. Germline CDR1 and CDR2: MDHEN and SYDVKM. The CDR3 sequence: CASSLRDRTKETQYF. In DNA, the CDR3 is TGTGCCAGCAGTTTGAGGGACAGGACTAAAGAGACCCAGTACTTC.

The CDR3 spells CASSSLGTGQETQYF. The CDR3 DNA follows: TGCGCCAGCAGCTCTCTTGGGACAGGGCAAGAGACCCAGTACTTC. The chain carries TRBV5-1 and TRBJ2-4; 9 nucleotides line up with TRBD1. The J call may not be correct, given that the DNA end is closer to TRBJ2-5. The CDR3 length is 15 residues. Per germline, CDR1 SGHRS and CDR2 YFSETQ.

In its sample, this clonotype was seen a few times. The chain has TRBV7-8 and TRBJ1-2, with D unresolved. V shed 4 bases and J shed 6 bases, with 21 bases lying between them. The germline V gene has CDR1 SGHVS and CDR2 FQNEAQ. The CDR3 is made up of 16 amino acids. Here the CDR3 DNA reads TGTGCCAGCAGCTCCGGGAGGGTGCCTCCCCAAGATGGCTACACCTTC. Amino acids: CASSSGRVPPQDGYTF.

This sequence joins TRBV20-1 and TRBJ2-7; the match to TRBD2 covers 14 bases. CDR3 length: 17 amino acids. Per germline, CDR1 DFQATT and CDR2 SNEGSKA (reference sequence). V lost 3 bases, J lost 4 bases, and 11 bases stayed unmatched. Here the CDR3 DNA reads TGCAGTGCTAGCCCCGGGACTAGCGGGAGAAGGTGGTACGAGCAGTACTTC. Translated, it gives CSASPGTSGRRWYEQYF.